Listed below are T cell receptor beta chains from one sample, sequenced in a study of T cell responses to AZD1222 COVID-19 vaccine. Assay: immunoSEQ multiplex PCR; the TCRdb copy retains only in-frame clones and omits some. This sample has approximately 60,000 clones, with roughly 80% found just once. The sequences come from peripheral blood, collected on day 0 of AZD1222 vaccination. The receptors originated from an adult in good health. The CDR3 runs from the conserved cysteine through the conserved F or W. A D gene is named only where the DNA matches it firmly. Not all rows give a size; the values are once, few, many and, for expanded clones, a class.

D: NA; V: TRBV11-2; size: NA; J: TRBJ2-7; DNA: TGTGCCAGCAGCTTAGAACGGGACGAGCAGTACTTC; CDR3: CASSLERDEQYF
D: TRBD1; V: TRBV7-8; size: NA; J: TRBJ1-5; DNA: TGTGCCAGCAGCTCCGACAGGGGGCAAGGTCAGCCCCAGCATTTT; CDR3: CASSSDRGQGQPQHF
D: NA; V: TRBV9; size: NA; J: TRBJ2-1; DNA: TGTGCCAGCAGCTCGGGGGGCTTTCCCTACAATGAGCAGTTCTTC; CDR3: CASSSGGFPYNEQFF
D: NA; V: TRBV5-4; size: NA; J: TRBJ2-7; DNA: TGTGCCAGCAGCTTGGGGGGGCAGGGCTCCTACGAGCAGTACTTC; CDR3: CASSLGGQGSYEQYF
D: TRBD2; V: TRBV24-1; size: NA; J: TRBJ2-1; DNA: TGTGCCACCAGTGACCGACAGGGGTATGGGCTAGCGGGAGATTACAATGAGCAGTTCTTC; CDR3: CATSDRQGYGLAGDYNEQFF
D: TRBD1; V: TRBV13; size: NA; J: TRBJ1-4; DNA: TGTGCCAGCAGCCCCCCGGGACAGGGGAATGAAAAACTGTTTTTT; CDR3: CASSPPGQGNEKLFF
D: NA; V: TRBV18; size: NA; J: TRBJ2-1; DNA: TGTGCCAGCTCACCATCCAGAGACAATGAGCAGTTCTTC; CDR3: CASSPSRDNEQFF
D: NA; V: TRBV6-2/TRBV6-3; size: NA; J: TRBJ1-5; DNA: TGTGCCAGCAGTTACAGCGGCAGGGGTAGCAATCAGCCCCAGCATTTT; CDR3: CASSYSGRGSNQPQHF
D: NA; V: TRBV6-5; size: few; J: TRBJ2-7; DNA: TGTGCCAGCGGCGGGGCTTTTTTCTACGAGCAGTACTTC; CDR3: CASGGAFFYEQYF
D: NA; V: TRBV19; size: NA; J: TRBJ2-2; DNA: TGTGCCAGTAGTATAACAGCGAACACCGGGGAGCTGTTTTTT; CDR3: CASSITANTGELFF
D: NA; V: TRBV5-4; size: NA; J: TRBJ2-3; DNA: TGTGCCAGCAGGGGGATGGGGACAGATACGCAGTATTTT; CDR3: CASRGMGTDTQYF
D: TRBD1; V: TRBV6-6; size: NA; J: TRBJ2-2; DNA: TGTGCCAGCAGCAGGGACAGGGCATCCGGGGAGCTGTTTTTT; CDR3: CASSRDRASGELFF
D: TRBD1; V: TRBV2; size: NA; J: TRBJ2-7; DNA: TGTGCCAGCATAAGACAGGGAGACGAGCAGTACTTC; CDR3: CASIRQGDEQYF
D: NA; V: TRBV18; size: NA; J: TRBJ2-5; DNA: TGTGCCAGCTCGCCAGGGAACCAAGAGACCCAGTACTTC; CDR3: CASSPGNQETQYF
D: NA; V: TRBV10-2; size: NA; J: TRBJ1-1; DNA: TGCGCCAGCAGGAGGGGCTCCGAAGGCACTGAAGCTTTCTTT; CDR3: CASRRGSEGTEAFF
D: TRBD1; V: TRBV6-1; size: NA; J: TRBJ1-6; DNA: TGTGCCAGCAGTGATCGCTTAGACAGGGTTAGTTCACCCCTCCACTTT; CDR3: CASSDRLDRVSSPLHF
D: TRBD2; V: TRBV7-9; size: NA; J: TRBJ2-5; DNA: TGTGCCAGCAGCATTAGCGGGGGGCCCCAAGAGACCCAGTACTTC; CDR3: CASSISGGPQETQYF
D: NA; V: TRBV28; size: NA; J: TRBJ2-5; DNA: TGTGCCAGCAGTCCTGGCAACCAAGAGACCCAGTACTTC; CDR3: CASSPGNQETQYF
D: TRBD1; V: TRBV7-9; size: NA; J: TRBJ1-2; DNA: TGTGCCAGCAGCGACGACAGGGCGGCGGCTAACTATGGCTACACCTTC; CDR3: CASSDDRAAANYGYTF
D: NA; V: TRBV6-6; size: NA; J: TRBJ1-1; DNA: TGTGCCAGCAGCCAAGGGTCTTTCACTGAAGCTTTCTTT; CDR3: CASSQGSFTEAFF
D: NA; V: TRBV19; size: NA; J: TRBJ2-1; DNA: TGTGCCAGTAGTTTTGAATTCGGCTCCTACAATGAGCAGTTCTTC; CDR3: CASSFEFGSYNEQFF
D: NA; V: TRBV19; size: NA; J: TRBJ2-2; DNA: TGTGCCAGTAGCCCATCACGAACGAACACCGGGGAGCTGTTTTTT; CDR3: CASSPSRTNTGELFF
D: TRBD1; V: TRBV5-5; size: NA; J: TRBJ1-4; DNA: TGTGCCAGCAGCTTGGATGCGGGACAGGGGACAAATACGCTGTTCTTT; CDR3: CASSLDAGQGTNTLFF
D: NA; V: TRBV2; size: NA; J: TRBJ1-5; DNA: TGTGCCAGCAGTGATTCGTCAGGGGATCAGCCCCAGCATTTT; CDR3: CASSDSSGDQPQHF
D: NA; V: TRBV5-1; size: NA; J: TRBJ1-3; DNA: TGCGCCAGCAGCCTGGGCACAGTCTCTGGAAACACCATATATTTT; CDR3: CASSLGTVSGNTIYF
D: NA; V: TRBV7-2; size: NA; J: TRBJ2-7; DNA: TGTGCCAGCAGCCGTCCTACTAGTGGCCCCGAGCAGTACTTC; CDR3: CASSRPTSGPEQYF
D: TRBD1; V: TRBV18; size: NA; J: TRBJ1-1; DNA: TGTGCCAGCTCACCACCAATCGGGACAGGGGCTACCACTGAAGCTTTCTTT; CDR3: CASSPPIGTGATTEAFF
D: NA; V: TRBV6-5; size: NA; J: TRBJ1-5; DNA: TGTGCCAGCAAAACCGGACAGAGCAATCAGCCCCAGCATTTT; CDR3: CASKTGQSNQPQHF
D: NA; V: TRBV2; size: NA; J: TRBJ1-1; DNA: TGTGCCAGCAGTGAAGGGGCGAACACTGAAGCTTTCTTT; CDR3: CASSEGANTEAFF
D: TRBD2; V: TRBV5-4; size: few; J: TRBJ2-3; DNA: TGTGCCAGCAGCCCATTGCTTAGCGGGGGGCAAGGAGATACGCAGTATTTT; CDR3: CASSPLLSGGQGDTQYF
D: TRBD1; V: TRBV29-1; size: NA; J: TRBJ2-1; DNA: TGCAGCGTTTTTCCCCCGGGACAGAAGCAGTTCTTC; CDR3: CSVFPPGQKQFF
D: NA; V: TRBV3-1/TRBV3-2; size: NA; J: TRBJ1-3; DNA: TGTGCCAGCAGCCAAAGCCCACAGGGTACTGGAAACACCATATATTTT; CDR3: CASSQSPQGTGNTIYF
D: NA; V: TRBV10-1; size: NA; J: TRBJ2-7; DNA: TGCGCCAGCAGTGACTACCGGGGTACCTACGAGCAGTACTTC; CDR3: CASSDYRGTYEQYF
D: NA; V: TRBV3-1/TRBV3-2; size: NA; J: TRBJ2-2; DNA: TGTGCCAGCAGCCAAGATAGAGATAGCGTTGACACCGGGGAGCTGTTTTTT; CDR3: CASSQDRDSVDTGELFF
D: TRBD2; V: TRBV7-2; size: NA; J: TRBJ2-1; DNA: TGTGCCAGCAGCCCATGGGCTAGCGGGGGTTACAATGAGCAGTTCTTC; CDR3: CASSPWASGGYNEQFF
D: TRBD2; V: TRBV5-1; size: NA; J: TRBJ2-4; DNA: TGCGCCAGCAGCTTTCCTAGCGGGGGGGCCGGAGTCGATCCCAAAAACATTCAGTACTTC; CDR3: CASSFPSGGAGVDPKNIQYF
D: NA; V: TRBV20-1; size: once; J: TRBJ1-2; DNA: TGCAGTGCTAGGGGACCAGAGGGCTACACCTTC; CDR3: CSARGPEGYTF
D: NA; V: TRBV30; size: few; J: TRBJ2-4; DNA: TGTGCCTGGAGTGTCAAAGGGGCCAAAAACATTCAGTACTTC; CDR3: CAWSVKGAKNIQYF
D: TRBD2; V: TRBV7-6; size: NA; J: TRBJ2-2; DNA: TGTGCCAGCAGCTTAGGAGCGGGGGGGCCAGGGACCGGGGAGCTGTTTTTT; CDR3: CASSLGAGGPGTGELFF
D: NA; V: TRBV5-5; size: NA; J: TRBJ1-2; DNA: TGTGCCAGCAGCTCGGGACCGTTCTATGGCTACACCTTC; CDR3: CASSSGPFYGYTF
D: TRBD2; V: TRBV7-2; size: NA; J: TRBJ2-7; DNA: TGTGCCAGCAGCTTAGGGACTAGCGGCTCTTACGAGCAGTACTTC; CDR3: CASSLGTSGSYEQYF
D: TRBD1; V: TRBV19; size: NA; J: TRBJ1-4; DNA: TGTGCCAGTAAAGACGGACAGGAATATAATGAAAAACTGTTTTTT; CDR3: CASKDGQEYNEKLFF
D: NA; V: TRBV2; size: few; J: TRBJ1-1; DNA: TGTGCCAGCAGTGTCCCCAGGAACACTGAAGCTTTCTTT; CDR3: CASSVPRNTEAFF
D: NA; V: TRBV7-2; size: NA; J: TRBJ2-7; DNA: TGTGCCAGCAGCTTGGGAAATACAGGGCCCTACGAGCAGTACTTC; CDR3: CASSLGNTGPYEQYF
D: NA; V: TRBV10-3; size: NA; J: TRBJ2-5; DNA: TGTGCCATCAGTGAGTCATCCAGGGGAGAGACCCAGTACTTC; CDR3: CAISESSRGETQYF